This T cell receptor (beta chain) was identified in a study of beta chain features in type 1 diabetes. Regarding the study as a whole: Reads derived from cDNA could over-represent cells showing high TCR expression. Researchers report that Type 1 diabetes patients had moderately but significantly shorter TCRB CDR3s across all four CD4+ subsets.

This clone was picked up a small number of times. Its antigen is currently unknown. The whole isolated RNA underwent reverse transcription, so sequencing captured expressed TCRB transcripts. Some clones are missing from TCRdb's copy, which holds only in-frame ones; the method was immunoSEQ multiplex PCR. Here the sample spans 600,000 to 700,000 clones, around 15% being singletons. One heparinised blood draw, averaging roughly 120 mL, came from each donor. The specimen sequenced was naive CD4+ T cells from blood. This clonotype originated in a man between 18 and 29 years old with type 1 diabetes.

The CDR3 nucleotides are TGTGCCAGCAGCGAAGGACAGGCTTCAACTAATGAAAAACTGTTTTTT. This encodes CASSEGQASTNEKLFF. The rearrangement joins TRBV7-9 to TRBJ1-4; 7 bases line up with TRBD1. The CDR3 contains 16 residues. Germline trimming cut 5 bases from V and 0 bases from J; bases unmatched to any gene: 6. The germline V gene has CDR1 SEHNR and CDR2 FQNEAQ (reference sequence).